This TCR beta chain was sequenced during a study of blood T cell repertoires in COVID-19. Turning to the study itself: PBMCs, B-cell-depleted T cells, or T cells were the source of the cDNA or gDNA that made up the material.

CDR3 length: 16 residues. CDR1 SGHRS and CDR2 YFSETQ come from the germline V gene. V trimming: 0 bases; J trimming: 4 bases; junction bases outside the gene matches: 7. In the authors' methods: It was from reference gene primer amplification that nucleated cell counts were estimated. Clones were sequenced by immunoSEQ multiplex PCR, and TCRdb holds only the in-frame ones, with some missing. That table gives V, J and clone size, and the DNA gave D and trimming. This sample has around 83,000 clones, with around 89% found just once. The sequencing sample was made of peripheral blood. The sequence was obtained from a man aged 70-80 years with active or convalescent COVID-19. The V and J genes are TRBV5-1 and TRBJ2-3, with 8 bases identical to TRBD2. This CDR3 is CASSLAPAGAADTQYF. DNA of the CDR3: TGCGCCAGCAGCTTGGCCCCAGCGGGAGCGGCAGATACGCAGTATTTT.